One and the same sample provided the 13 T cell receptor beta chains below, sequenced in a study of glioma-infiltrating T cells. Using RNA template, CDR3s of TCR alpha and beta were amplified with iRepertoire arm-PCR. TCRdb processed the multiplex PCR reads anew with MiXCR; each CDR3 protein has one entry. The data contain 95,000 to 150,000 distinct CDR3 sequences, approximately 25% of them seen just once; the ten biggest clones take up approximately 16%. Source material: glioma tissue, nonneoplastic brain tissue, or PBMCs (not recorded which). Source of these receptors: a human donor with low-grade glioma or glioblastoma, undergoing nonglioma brain surgery, or in good health (not recorded which).

This sequence joins TRBV2 and TRBJ2-7; D call uncertain. The germline CDR1 and CDR2 sequences are SNHLY and FYNNEI. Trimming shortened V by 5 bases and J by 7 bases, and 9 bases separated the two germline ends. The CDR3 extends over 11 amino acids. Written as DNA, the CDR3 is TGTGCCAGCAGTCCCTACAATGAGCAGTACTTC. Amino acids: CASSPYNEQYF.

This clonotype was counted between two and nine times. The V and J genes are TRBV4-2 and TRBJ2-1; 11 nucleotides line up with TRBD2. After removal of 4 bases from V and 7 bases from J, the junction contained 6 bases not matched to a gene. CDR1 and CDR2 (germline): LGHNA, YNFKEQ. The CDR3 contains 15 residues. The CDR3 region is CASSLAGTSGNEQFF. DNA for the CDR3: TGTGCCAGCAGCCTAGCCGGGACTAGCGGAAATGAGCAGTTCTTC.

This clonotype was picked up many times. The V call is TRBV6-1, the J call TRBJ2-7; 11 positions match TRBD1. The CDR3 is 16 residues long. Germline V gives CDR1 MNHNS, CDR2 SASEGT. V trimming: 3 bases; J trimming: 9 bases; junction bases outside the gene matches: 13. The CDR3 protein is CASSDNRDRGTPRQYF. The CDR3, as DNA: TGTGCCAGCAGTGATAACCGGGACAGGGGGACCCCGAGGCAGTACTTC.

This clonotype was found a few times. This chain links TRBV12-3 or TRBV12-4 with TRBJ1-5; D is unresolved. The CDR3 sequence is 14 residues long. V dropped 7 bases and J dropped 5 bases, with 15 bases sitting between them. The CDR3 loop reads CASTSSGYDQPQHF. DNA for the CDR3: TGTGCCAGCACCTCCTCCGGGTATGATCAGCCCCAGCATTTT.

This clonotype was recorded at least ten times. The chain links TRBV15 to TRBJ1-1; 12 positions agree with TRBD1. With 10 bases clipped from V and 8 bases from J, the junction kept 8 bases outside the gene matches. The germline V gene encodes CDR1 LNHNV and CDR2 YYDKDF (reference sequence). The CDR3 length is 13 residues. DNA of the CDR3: TGTGCCATCAACCGGGACAGGGGGCGGGAAGCTTTCTTT. Protein sequence: CAINRDRGREAFF. The full variable domain, rest sourced from reference TRBV15 and TRBJ1-1, is DAMVIQNPRYQVTQFGKPVTLSCSQTLNHNVMYWYQQKSSQAPKLLFHYYDKDFNNEADTPDNFQSRRPNTSFCFLDIRSPGLGDTAMYLCAINRDRGREAFFGQGTRLTVV.

This clonotype was seen at least ten times. This chain uses TRBV3-1 with TRBJ2-7; the match to TRBD1 covers 7 bases. In germline, CDR1 is LGHDT, CDR2 YNNKEL (reference sequence). The CDR3 contains 13 residues. The V and J ends lost 3 bases and 2 bases, in that order; junction bases with no gene match: 1. The CDR3 sequence is CASSQDRTYEQYF. The CDR3 DNA sequence: TGTGCCAGCAGCCAGGACAGGACCTACGAGCAGTACTTC.

This clonotype was counted ten times or more. The chain has TRBV6-6 and TRBJ2-2; tentative D call: TRBD2 (7 bases). The CDR3 totals 17 residues. The germline V gene has CDR1 MNHNY and CDR2 SVGAGI (reference sequence). Trimming left V 2 bases short and J 7 bases short, with 20 bases between. This CDR3 reads CASSYGSRGASLGELFF. The CDR3 DNA reads as TGTGCCAGCAGTTACGGAAGTCGGGGGGCCTCACTCGGGGAGCTGTTTTTT.

This clonotype was detected many times. V gene TRBV4-1 combines with J gene TRBJ2-5, with TRBD1 identical over 7 bases. Germline CDR1 MGHRA, CDR2 YSYEKL. This CDR3 region has 14 residues. Losses at the gene ends were 2 bases for V and 4 bases for J; bases not matched to a gene: 4. The CDR3 DNA reads TGCGCCAGCAGCCAACCAGACAGGGTAGAGACCCAGTACTTC. This translates into CASSQPDRVETQYF.

This clonotype was counted ten times or more. V is TRBV18 and J is TRBJ2-7; D is uncertain. The CDR3 totals 12 residues. The germline CDR1 and CDR2 sequences are KGHSH and LQKENI. V was pared by 3 bases and J by 3 bases, with 6 bases between. The DNA of the CDR3 is TGTGCCAGCTCACCGGACGGCTACGAGCAGTACTTC. Amino acids: CASSPDGYEQYF.

This clonotype was recorded at least ten times. Its ends do not fully match the called genes, so a read error is possible. The chain carries TRBV7-2 and TRBJ2-1; D gene ambiguous. The CDR3 spans 16 residues. In germline, CDR1 is SGHTA, CDR2 FQGNSA. In DNA, the CDR3 is TGTGCCAGCAGCTCTCGGGCCTCGAGCTCCTACAATGGGCAGTTCTTC. Translated: CASSSRASSSYNGQFF.

This clonotype was counted ten times or more. The J gene is TRBJ1-3, the V gene TRBV6-1, with unresolved D. This CDR3 is built from 16 residues. V was shortened by 5 bases and J by 0 bases, with 14 bases between the two germline ends. Germline CDR1 and CDR2: MNHNS and SASEGT. The DNA for the CDR3 is TGTGCCAGCAGTACACCTTCTTGGAGCTCTGGAAACACCATATATTTT. Translation: CASSTPSWSSGNTIYF.

This clonotype was seen many times. This chain links TRBV7-9 with TRBJ2-1, with D possibly matching TRBD1 (6 bases). This CDR3 comprises 15 residues. Trimming removed 3 bases from V and 0 bases from J, with 9 bases in between. The germline V gene has CDR1 SEHNR and CDR2 FQNEAQ (reference sequence). The CDR3 region is CASSLDSGSYNEQFF. The DNA of the CDR3 is TGTGCCAGCAGCTTGGACAGCGGCTCCTACAATGAGCAGTTCTTC.

This clonotype was counted ten times or more. The chain uses TRBV4-3 and TRBJ2-3; D not resolved. CDR3 length: 17 residues. Germline loops: CDR1 LGHNA, CDR2 YSLEER. V gave up 0 bases and J gave up 4 bases, with 17 bases separating them. The CDR3 DNA reads as TGCGCCAGCAGCCAAGAGCAAGCCCCCACTTTACCAGATACGCAGTATTTT. It specifies CASSQEQAPTLPDTQYF.